This is a list of T cell receptor beta chains from one sample in a study of beta chain features in type 1 diabetes. Clones were read by immunoSEQ multiplex PCR, and TCRdb kept only the in-frame ones, dropping some. The sample shows hundreds of thousands of clones, under 15% of them seen only once. The sequenced sample consisted of naive CD4+ T cells from blood. The receptors shown here come from a man aged 18 to 30 with type 1 diabetes. The CDR3 runs from the conserved cysteine through the conserved F or W. Fields, in order: V gene, clone size, J gene, D gene, CDR3 DNA, CDR3 protein. D genes are given only for firm matches. The size field is filled for only some rows; it gives once, few, many or a size class.

v_gene: TRBV28; abundance: few; j_gene: TRBJ2-2; d_gene: TRBD1; CDR3nt: TGTGCCAGCAGTTTGGGAACCGGGACAGGGGGCACCGGGGAGCTGTTTTTT; CDR3aa: CASSLGTGTGGTGELFF
v_gene: TRBV7-9; abundance: few; j_gene: TRBJ2-7; d_gene: NA; CDR3nt: TGTGCCAGCAGCACTTCGGGACTCTCGAGGATAGCCGAGCAGTACTTC; CDR3aa: CASSTSGLSRIAEQYF
v_gene: TRBV6-5; abundance: few; j_gene: TRBJ2-3; d_gene: TRBD1; CDR3nt: TGTGCCAGCTACCAGGGACAGGGGACAGATACGCAGTATTTT; CDR3aa: CASYQGQGTDTQYF
v_gene: TRBV5-4; abundance: NA; j_gene: TRBJ2-3; d_gene: NA; CDR3nt: TGTGCCAGCAGCTTAGGAGGGCCTGGGCCTTTAGATACGCAGTATTTT; CDR3aa: CASSLGGPGPLDTQYF
v_gene: TRBV5-1; abundance: NA; j_gene: TRBJ1-4; d_gene: TRBD1; CDR3nt: TGCGCCAGCAGCTTGGAAGGACAGGGGGAAAAACTGTTTTTT; CDR3aa: CASSLEGQGEKLFF
v_gene: TRBV30; abundance: NA; j_gene: TRBJ2-3; d_gene: TRBD2; CDR3nt: TGTGCCTGGTCGCGGGGGGGCCTCTCAGATACGCAGTATTTT; CDR3aa: CAWSRGGLSDTQYF
v_gene: TRBV30; abundance: NA; j_gene: TRBJ2-7; d_gene: NA; CDR3nt: TGTGCCTGGAGCCCTGGGGGGAGCTACGAGCAGTACTTC; CDR3aa: CAWSPGGSYEQYF
v_gene: TRBV14; abundance: NA; j_gene: TRBJ2-3; d_gene: TRBD1; CDR3nt: TGTGCCAGCAGCCAAGGGGACAGGGGTGCGGATACGCAGTATTTT; CDR3aa: CASSQGDRGADTQYF
v_gene: TRBV7-2; abundance: NA; j_gene: TRBJ2-1; d_gene: NA; CDR3nt: TGTGCCAGCAGCTCCCCAGGGTCCCCCTCCCCCTTGGATGAGCAGTTCTTC; CDR3aa: CASSSPGSPSPLDEQFF
v_gene: TRBV19; abundance: few; j_gene: TRBJ2-1; d_gene: NA; CDR3nt: TGTGCCAGTAGTATTTCGTCCTCGAGCTTCAATGAGCAGTTCTTC; CDR3aa: CASSISSSSFNEQFF
v_gene: TRBV5-1; abundance: NA; j_gene: TRBJ1-1; d_gene: NA; CDR3nt: TGCGCCAGCAGCTTGGGAGGGACTAACACTGAAGCTTTCTTT; CDR3aa: CASSLGGTNTEAFF
v_gene: TRBV11-2; abundance: NA; j_gene: TRBJ1-2; d_gene: NA; CDR3nt: TGTGCCAGCAGCCCCTCCGGACGGACGAAGGGCTACACCTTC; CDR3aa: CASSPSGRTKGYTF
v_gene: TRBV6-5; abundance: NA; j_gene: TRBJ2-6; d_gene: NA; CDR3nt: TGTGCCAGCAGTTACCAGGCCAGCTCTGGGGCCAACGTCCTGACTTTC; CDR3aa: CASSYQASSGANVLTF
v_gene: TRBV30; abundance: NA; j_gene: TRBJ2-2; d_gene: NA; CDR3nt: TGTGCCTGGAGGAAACTGGTCTACACCGGGGAGCTGTTTTTT; CDR3aa: CAWRKLVYTGELFF
v_gene: TRBV10-1; abundance: NA; j_gene: TRBJ2-2; d_gene: NA; CDR3nt: TGCGCCAGCAGCCTTAGCGTTGCGGGGGAGCTGTTTTTT; CDR3aa: CASSLSVAGELFF
v_gene: TRBV23-1; abundance: few; j_gene: TRBJ2-1; d_gene: NA; CDR3nt: TGCGCCAGCAGTCAATCCAGCATGTGGGTCCCAGATTCGGACAATGAGCAGTTCTTC; CDR3aa: CASSQSSMWVPDSDNEQFF
v_gene: TRBV2; abundance: NA; j_gene: TRBJ1-5; d_gene: NA; CDR3nt: TGTGCCAGCAGTCTCTCTAACCTTAGCAATCAGCCCCAGCATTTT; CDR3aa: CASSLSNLSNQPQHF
v_gene: TRBV5-1; abundance: few; j_gene: TRBJ2-4; d_gene: NA; CDR3nt: TGCGCCAGCAGCTTGGATGGCCAGTCGCTAGCCAAAAACATTCAGTACTTC; CDR3aa: CASSLDGQSLAKNIQYF
v_gene: TRBV6-5; abundance: few; j_gene: TRBJ2-7; d_gene: TRBD1; CDR3nt: TGTGCCAGCAGTCAGCCGGGACAGGTCTCCTACGAGCAGTACTTC; CDR3aa: CASSQPGQVSYEQYF
v_gene: TRBV4-2; abundance: few; j_gene: TRBJ1-1; d_gene: NA; CDR3nt: TGTGCCAGCAGCCAAGGAGGGACGCAGAACACTGAAGCTTTCTTT; CDR3aa: CASSQGGTQNTEAFF
v_gene: TRBV18; abundance: few; j_gene: TRBJ2-5; d_gene: NA; CDR3nt: TGTGCCAGCTCACCACCGGGGAAAGAGACCCAGTACTTC; CDR3aa: CASSPPGKETQYF
v_gene: TRBV9; abundance: NA; j_gene: TRBJ1-1; d_gene: NA; CDR3nt: TGTGCCAGCAGCGAGACACCCACATCTTTGGGAACTGAAGCTTTCTTT; CDR3aa: CASSETPTSLGTEAFF
v_gene: TRBV18; abundance: few; j_gene: TRBJ1-2; d_gene: TRBD1; CDR3nt: TGTGCCAGCTCACCGGACAGGGGCTCTAACTATGGCTACACCTTC; CDR3aa: CASSPDRGSNYGYTF
v_gene: TRBV15; abundance: few; j_gene: TRBJ2-4; d_gene: TRBD1; CDR3nt: TGTGCCACCAGCGAGGCAGGGGGCATTCAGTACTTC; CDR3aa: CATSEAGGIQYF
v_gene: TRBV4-1; abundance: NA; j_gene: TRBJ2-3; d_gene: NA; CDR3nt: TGCGCCAGCAGCCCCGGGCTCCAAGGAGATACGCAGTATTTT; CDR3aa: CASSPGLQGDTQYF
v_gene: TRBV28; abundance: NA; j_gene: TRBJ2-7; d_gene: TRBD1; CDR3nt: TGTGCCAGCAGTTCCCACGACAGGGTCAACGAGCAGTACTTC; CDR3aa: CASSSHDRVNEQYF
v_gene: TRBV7-9; abundance: NA; j_gene: TRBJ1-5; d_gene: NA; CDR3nt: TGTGCCAGCAGCTTGGGTGCAGGGCTTGACAATCAGCCCCAGCATTTT; CDR3aa: CASSLGAGLDNQPQHF
v_gene: TRBV15; abundance: few; j_gene: TRBJ1-2; d_gene: NA; CDR3nt: TGTGCCACCAGCAGAGTTCTCAATACAGCGGCAGATGGCTACACCTTC; CDR3aa: CATSRVLNTAADGYTF
v_gene: TRBV4-1; abundance: NA; j_gene: TRBJ2-3; d_gene: TRBD2; CDR3nt: TGCGCCAGCAGCCCCAGGACTAGCGGGGGGCCGGGAGATACGCAGTATTTT; CDR3aa: CASSPRTSGGPGDTQYF
v_gene: TRBV30; abundance: NA; j_gene: TRBJ1-2; d_gene: TRBD1; CDR3nt: TGTGCCTGGAGTGTAGGGACAGTCAACTATGGCTACACCTTC; CDR3aa: CAWSVGTVNYGYTF
v_gene: TRBV7-9; abundance: NA; j_gene: TRBJ1-2; d_gene: NA; CDR3nt: TGTGCCAGCAGCTTAGAATTGGGCCGAAACTATGGCTACACCTTC; CDR3aa: CASSLELGRNYGYTF